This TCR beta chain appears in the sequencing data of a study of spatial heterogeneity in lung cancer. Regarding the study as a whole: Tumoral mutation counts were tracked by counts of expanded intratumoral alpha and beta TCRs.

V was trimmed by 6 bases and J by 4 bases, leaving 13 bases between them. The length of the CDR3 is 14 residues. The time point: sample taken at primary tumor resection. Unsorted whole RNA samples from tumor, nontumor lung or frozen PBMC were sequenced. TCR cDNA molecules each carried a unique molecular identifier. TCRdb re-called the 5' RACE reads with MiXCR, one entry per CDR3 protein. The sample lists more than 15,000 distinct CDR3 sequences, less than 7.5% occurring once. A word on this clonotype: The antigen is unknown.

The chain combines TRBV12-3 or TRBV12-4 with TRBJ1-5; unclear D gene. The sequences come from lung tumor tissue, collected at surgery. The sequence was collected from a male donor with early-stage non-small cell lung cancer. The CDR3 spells CASSRSIGNQPQHF. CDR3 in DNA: TGTGCCAGCAGCAGATCAATCGGTAATCAGCCCCAGCATTTT.